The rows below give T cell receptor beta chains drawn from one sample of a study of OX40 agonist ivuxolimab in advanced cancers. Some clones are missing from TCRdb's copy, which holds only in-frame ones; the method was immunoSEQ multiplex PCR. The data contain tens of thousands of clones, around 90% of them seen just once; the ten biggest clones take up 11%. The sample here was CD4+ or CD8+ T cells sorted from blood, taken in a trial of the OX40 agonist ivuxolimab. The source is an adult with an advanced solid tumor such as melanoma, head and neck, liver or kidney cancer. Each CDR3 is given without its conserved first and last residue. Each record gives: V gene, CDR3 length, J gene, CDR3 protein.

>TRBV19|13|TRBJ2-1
ASSLAGFPPNEQF
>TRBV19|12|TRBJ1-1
ASTIRLENTEAF
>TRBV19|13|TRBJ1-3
ASNVGAAFGNTIY
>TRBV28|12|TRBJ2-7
ASSWGRGDYEQY
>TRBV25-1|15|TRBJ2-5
ASSPTGGLAGQETQY
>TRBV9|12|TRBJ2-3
ASSVGGNTDTQY
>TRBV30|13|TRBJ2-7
AWSGSTVGLHEQY
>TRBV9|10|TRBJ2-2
ASSGGPGELF
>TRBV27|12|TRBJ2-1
ASSLLGRYNEQF
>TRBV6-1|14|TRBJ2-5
ASSDDLAGAQETQY
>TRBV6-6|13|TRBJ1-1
ASSYSGRDPVEAF
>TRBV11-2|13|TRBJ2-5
ASSLVRGARETQY
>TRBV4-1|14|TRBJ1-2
ASSQEGQGVHYGYT
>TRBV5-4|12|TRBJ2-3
ASSSRDNTDTQY
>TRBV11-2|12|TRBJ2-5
ASSPVRGGETQY
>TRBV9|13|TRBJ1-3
ASSVDVESGNTIY
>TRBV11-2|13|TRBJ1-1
ASSSLQGENTEAF
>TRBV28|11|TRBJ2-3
ASSLLQADTQY
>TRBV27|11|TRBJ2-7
ASSFLRTYEQY
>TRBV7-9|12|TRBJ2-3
ASSLAEGTDTQY
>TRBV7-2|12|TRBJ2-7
ASSLVGGTYEQY
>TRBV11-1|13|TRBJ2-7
ASSSPTDSVYEQY
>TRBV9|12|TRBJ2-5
ASSVDGSVETQY
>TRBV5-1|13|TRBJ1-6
ASSLAWGEDSPLH
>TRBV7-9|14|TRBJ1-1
ASSTWTGGLNTEAF
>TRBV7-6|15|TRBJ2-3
ASSFLAGGHSPDTQY
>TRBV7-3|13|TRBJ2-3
ASSLSGVFPDTQY
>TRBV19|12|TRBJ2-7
ASSIFGTVDEQY
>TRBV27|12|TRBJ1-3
ASSTRGTGNTIY
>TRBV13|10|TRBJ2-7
ASSPGTAEQY
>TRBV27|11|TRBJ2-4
ASSLSGRNIQY
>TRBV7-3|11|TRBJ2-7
ASSATGLDEQY
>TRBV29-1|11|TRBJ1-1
SVEGSLNTEAF
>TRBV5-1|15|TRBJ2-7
ASSFASGSNIAYEQY
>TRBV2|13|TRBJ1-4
ASSEGLGGVEKLF
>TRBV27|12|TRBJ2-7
ASSPPSRDYEQY
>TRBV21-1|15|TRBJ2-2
ASSKNPVRGYTGELF
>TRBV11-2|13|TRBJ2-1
ASSLVIGQYNEQF
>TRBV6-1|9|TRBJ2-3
ATHFPDTQY
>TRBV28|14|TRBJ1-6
ASSLYHGGLDSPLH
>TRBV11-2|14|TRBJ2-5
ASSHWTAFGGETQY
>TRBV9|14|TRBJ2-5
ASSGGDETTGETQY
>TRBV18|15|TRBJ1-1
ASSPIWADELRTEAF
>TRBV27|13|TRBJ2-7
ASSLSTGGGWEQY
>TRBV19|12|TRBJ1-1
ASSATPRATEAF